This TCR beta chain was found in a study of OX40 agonist ivuxolimab in advanced cancers. In the study overall: With ivuxolimab, an agonistic anti-OX40 (CD134) antibody, patients were treated. Hepatocellular carcinoma, melanoma, renal cell or head and neck cancer occurred in dose-escalation patients. Antecedent anti-PD-1, anti-PD-L1 or anti-CTLA-4 therapy was permissible, with around 40% having received some. Notes on the study in general: Low levels of normalized T-cell clonal expansion also appeared in some nonresponders.

Germline V CDR1 and CDR2: PRHDT, FYEKMQ (reference sequence). The V end was cut by 2 bases, the J end by 9 bases, with 8 bases between. The CDR3 totals 12 residues. Regarding this clone: The antigen is undetermined.

Only in-frame clones appear in the TCRdb table, and some are missing; sequencing was by immunoSEQ multiplex PCR. The table records some 21,000 clones, around 83% of them present only once. The sequencing used CD4+ or CD8+ T cells sorted from blood, collected in a trial of the OX40 agonist ivuxolimab. V gene TRBV13 combines with J gene TRBJ2-1; D not resolved. The source of this sequence is an adult with an advanced solid tumor such as melanoma, head and neck, liver or kidney cancer. This CDR3 reads CASSLSVAEQFF. CDR3 nucleotides: TGTGCCAGCAGCTTAAGTGTGGCTGAGCAGTTCTTC.